The 20 T cell receptor beta chains below come from one sample, sequenced in a study of T-cell reconstitution after alpha-beta-depleted transplantation in children. A library of TCRbeta sequences, prepared with unique molecular identifiers, was generated. TCRdb fed the PCR reads into MiXCR, producing one record per CDR3 protein. Of just over 350,000 distinct CDR3 sequences listed, less than 15% are singletons. The source was PBMCs, collected from the stem cell graft. These receptor sequences come from a human donor who donated a stem cell graft to a child with Fanconi anemia.

The sample holds a few counts of this clonotype. The genes are TRBV11-1 and TRBJ1-2; D is uncertain. The CDR3 loop spans 17 amino acids. CDR1 SGHAT and CDR2 FQDESV come from the germline V gene (reference sequence). Trimming took off 4 bases at V and 0 bases at J, with 18 bases between the two ends. CDR3 nucleotides: TGTGCCAGCAGCTCGGAAGGCGTGGGAGCCCCTAACTATGGCTACACCTTC. Residues: CASSSEGVGAPNYGYTF. Full variable domain (rest looked up from reference TRBV11-1 and TRBJ1-2): EAEVAQSPRYKITEKSQAVAFWCDPISGHATLYWYRQILGQGPELLVQFQDESVVDDSQLPKDRFSAERLKGVDSTLKIQPAELGDSAMYLCASSSEGVGAPNYGYTFGSGTRLTVV.

In this sample, this clonotype turned up many times. The V and J genes are TRBV4-3 and TRBJ2-4; no reliable D call. Germline V lookup: CDR1 LGHNA, CDR2 YSLEER. V was pared by 0 bases and J by 9 bases, with 9 bases between. The CDR3 contains 13 residues. CDR3 sequence: CASSQEAGRIQYF. CDR3 in DNA: TGCGCCAGCAGCCAAGAGGCCGGACGCATTCAGTACTTC.

This chain connects TRBV11-2 to TRBJ2-5, with no clear D. This CDR3 region has 12 residues. Per germline, CDR1 SGHAT and CDR2 FQNNGV. The ends were cut back, 6 bases at V and 4 bases at J, with 9 bases in the middle. In DNA form, the CDR3 reads TGTGCCAGCAGTTCTATAGCAGAGACCCAGTACTTC. It encodes CASSSIAETQYF.

This chain joins TRBV11-2 and TRBJ1-1; D is possibly TRBD1 (5 bases). Trimming took off 5 bases at V and 4 bases at J, with 14 bases between the two ends. This CDR3 is built from 14 residues. The germline V gene has CDR1 SGHAT and CDR2 FQNNGV. CDR3 in amino acids: CASSIQGGATEAFF. In nucleotides, the CDR3 is TGTGCCAGCAGCATCCAGGGTGGGGCCACTGAAGCTTTCTTT.

The genes are TRBV5-1 and TRBJ2-5; D perhaps matches TRBD2 (6 bases). Looked up from germline, CDR1 is SGHRS and CDR2 is YFSETQ. This CDR3 contains 14 residues. V was pared by 4 bases and J by 1 base, with 11 bases between. DNA for the CDR3: TGCGCCAGCAGCGTAAGGACTACCCAAGAGACCCAGTACTTC. Amino acids: CASSVRTTQETQYF.

V gene TRBV29-1 combines with J gene TRBJ2-3; D is perhaps TRBD2 (6 bases). This CDR3 is built from 15 residues. Germline V gene sequence: CDR1 SQVTM, CDR2 ANQGSEA. V was pared by 4 bases and J by 3 bases, with 17 bases between. Written as DNA, the CDR3 is TGCAGCGTTGGCGGTCGGGGGTCCCCAACAGATACGCAGTATTTT. Protein: CSVGGRGSPTDTQYF.

The chain is built from TRBV3-1 and TRBJ2-2; D is unresolved. This CDR3 is 12 amino acids long. Per the germline V gene, CDR1 is LGHDT and CDR2 is YNNKEL (reference sequence). V lost 1 base and J 7 bases, leaving 4 bases between the germline ends. The CDR3 DNA follows: TGTGCCAGCAGCCAAGCTAGCGGGGAGCTGTTTTTT. Translated, it gives CASSQASGELFF.

This clonotype was detected only a few times. The V call is TRBV12-3 or TRBV12-4, the J call TRBJ2-2; no reliable D call. V gave up 1 base and J gave up 6 bases, with 6 bases separating them. There are 13 residues in the CDR3. The CDR3 sequence: CASSLGIPGELFF. CDR3 DNA: TGTGCCAGCAGTTTAGGTATCCCCGGGGAGCTGTTTTTT.

This clonotype was counted many times. The V gene is TRBV7-2, the J gene TRBJ2-2, with 8 bases fitting TRBD1. Germline CDR1 SGHTA, CDR2 FQGNSA. The J segment lost 8 bases and the V segment lost 4 bases, leaving 3 bases of the junction unmatched. CDR3 length: 13 amino acids. CDR3 DNA sequence: TGTGCCAGCAGCTCAGGGGGCTTTGGGGAGCTGTTTTTT. Amino acids: CASSSGGFGELFF.

In its sample, this clonotype was seen once. The chain employs TRBV29-1 and TRBJ1-2; D is perhaps TRBD1 (5 bases). This CDR3 region has 16 residues. CDR1 is SQVTM and CDR2 is ANQGSEA in the germline V gene. Trimming left V 3 bases short and J 4 bases short, with 21 bases between. The CDR3 is CSVEGEFGESGYGYTF. The CDR3 nucleotides are TGCAGCGTTGAGGGGGAGTTCGGGGAATCAGGCTATGGCTACACCTTC.

At least ten counts were recorded for this clonotype. CDR3 loop: CASSFWETQYF. The CDR3 DNA follows: TGTGCCAGCAGTTTTTGGGAGACCCAGTACTTC. The rearrangement uses TRBV12-3 or TRBV12-4 and TRBJ2-5; D unclear. The V end lost 3 bases, the J end lost 5 bases, and 4 bases lay between the germline ends. The CDR3 has 11 residues.

This chain connects TRBV12-2 to TRBJ2-7; the DNA was not used to check the table's D call, TRBD1. TRBV12-2 is deemed a pseudogene. The CDR3 totals 14 residues. The CDR3 loop is CASRSHRVPYEQYF. The DNA for the CDR3 is TGTGCAAGTCGCAGCCACAGGGTTCCCTACGAGCAGTACTTC.

The chain uses TRBV4-2 and TRBJ2-6; no clear D. The CDR3 has 18 residues. Deletions cut 0 bases from V and 1 base from J, with 13 bases between. CDR1 LGHNA and CDR2 YNFKEQ come from the germline V gene. CDR3 region: CASSQEAIQGSGANVLTF. CDR3 nucleotide sequence: TGTGCCAGCAGCCAAGAGGCCATTCAAGGGTCTGGGGCCAACGTCCTGACTTTC.

The sample holds many counts of this clonotype. CDR3 in amino acids: CASSLVAGADTQYF. CDR3 bases: TGCGCCAGCAGCTTGGTAGCGGGGGCAGATACGCAGTATTTT. This sequence joins TRBV5-1 and TRBJ2-3, with TRBD2 matching over 9 bases. Germline CDR1 SGHRS, CDR2 YFSETQ. V shed 0 bases, J shed 4 bases, and the junction held 0 bases outside the gene matches. The CDR3 totals 14 residues.

This sequence joins TRBV7-9 and TRBJ1-1; 7 bases agree with TRBD1. V shed 5 bases, J shed 4 bases, and the junction held 7 bases outside the gene matches. Germline CDR1 reads SEHNR; CDR2 reads FQNEAQ (reference sequence). CDR3 length: 14 residues. The CDR3 nucleotides are TGTGCCAGCAGCACCTACCACAGGGGCACTGAAGCTTTCTTT. It encodes CASSTYHRGTEAFF. The whole variable domain, filled in from reference TRBV7-9 and TRBJ1-1, reads DTGVSQNPRHKITKRGQNVTFRCDPISEHNRLYWYRQTLGQGPEFLTYFQNEAQLEKSRLLSDRFSAERPKGSFSTLEIQRTEQGDSAMYLCASSTYHRGTEAFFGQGTRLTVV.

This clonotype showed up just a few times. The chain carries TRBV9 and TRBJ1-4, with TRBD1 matching over 7 bases. CDR1 is SGDLS and CDR2 is YYNGEE in the germline V gene. CDR3 size: 14 residues. The junction had 8 bases not matched to a gene; V was cut back by 4 bases and J by 8 bases. The CDR3 protein is CASSPGGGEEKLFF. The CDR3 region has the DNA TGTGCCAGCAGCCCAGGGGGAGGGGAAGAAAAACTGTTTTTT.

The chain has TRBV7-9 and TRBJ2-5, with a weak D call TRBD2 (6 bases). V lost 5 bases to trimming and J lost 1 base, with 14 bases between them. The CDR3 loop spans 15 amino acids. Germline lookup yields CDR1 SEHNR and CDR2 FQNEAQ (reference sequence). The CDR3 sequence is CASSSPGLTQETQYF. Written as DNA, the CDR3 is TGTGCCAGCAGCAGCCCGGGACTTACCCAAGAGACCCAGTACTTC.

CDR3 amino acids: CASSLRGVGVYGYTF. The CDR3 nucleotides are TGTGCCAGCAGTTTACGGGGGGTAGGGGTCTATGGCTACACCTTC. The chain joins TRBV12-3 or TRBV12-4 to TRBJ1-2, with D possibly TRBD1 on 5 matching bases. The V end was cut by 2 bases, the J end by 4 bases, with 14 bases between. The CDR3 covers 15 residues.

This clonotype occurred a few times. This chain connects TRBV5-4 to TRBJ2-1, with 15 bases aligning to TRBD2. From germline, CDR1 is SGHNT and CDR2 YYREEE (reference sequence). V dropped 3 bases and J dropped 1; count of bases not matched to a gene: 2. This CDR3 region has 17 residues. CDR3 in DNA: TGTGCCAGCAGCTCGGGACTAGCGGGGGGTTCCTACAATGAGCAGTTCTTC. Its translation: CASSSGLAGGSYNEQFF.

Points on this clonotype: The junction and the germline gene differ at one end; a read error may be behind it. The J gene is TRBJ1-3, the V gene TRBV12-3 or TRBV12-4; D remains ambiguous. The CDR3 covers 19 residues. The CDR3 spells CACSLALGATLISGNTIYF. For the CDR3, the DNA is TGTGCCTGCAGTTTAGCGCTGGGAGCGACCTTGATCTCTGGAAACACCATATATTTT.